This T cell receptor (beta chain) was recovered during a study of radiotherapy plus CTLA-4 blockade in lung cancer. Study-level results: The authors reported that early blood T cell clone dynamics, with interferon-beta, best predicted response. Radiotherapy was combined with ipilimumab, and tumor-derived TCR clones then expanded in blood.

For this clone: The antigen remains unidentified.

Assay used: immunoSEQ multiplex PCR; TCRdb lists only in-frame clones, some missing. This sample yields 60,000 or so clones, of which 70% to 85% are seen a single time; 3.5% to 4% belongs to the top ten. The receptor was derived from a human donor with non-small cell lung cancer who had a partial response to radiotherapy plus ipilimumab. Sample: peripheral blood, taken from a patient treated with radiotherapy plus ipilimumab.

Here the CDR3 DNA reads TGTGCCAGCAGTTCCCACTCCACGGACAGGTTCAGGGGCTACACCTTC. This translates into CASSSHSTDRFRGYTF. This sequence joins TRBV27 and TRBJ1-2; 7 positions agree with TRBD1. Germline loops: CDR1 MNHEY, CDR2 SMNVEV (reference sequence). There are 16 residues in the CDR3. V gave up 4 bases and J gave up 8 bases; unmatched junction bases: 16.